Described below is a single TCR beta chain sequence and its context. With the read ending 3 residues before the CDR3 end, the germline J gene is used to fill in that end. Germline loops: CDR1 SQVTM, CDR2 ANQGSEA. The CDR3 runs 12 residues. Germline trimming cut 4 bases from V and 9 bases from J; bases unmatched to any gene: 5. The table came from immunoSEQ multiplex PCR; TCRdb's copy has only in-frame clones and leaves some out. The sample includes about 60,000 clones, none of them occurring once. The source of the sample is a study of T cell clonality in common variable immunodeficiency. Sequenced sample: peripheral blood mononuclear cells. The chain links TRBV29-1 to TRBJ2-1, with 8 bases lining up with TRBD2. The receptor was isolated from a person aged 18-70 years in good health. The CDR3 DNA, read in part, is TGCAGCGTTGGGACCGGGGGGGGTGAG. This sequence encodes CSVGTGGGE. The whole CDR3 region reads CSVGTGGGEQFF.